Sequencing of this TCR beta chain was carried out in a study of CD8 T cells in Susac syndrome. After extraction with the RNeasy kit, roughly 0.5 to 1 ug of the RNA was reverse transcribed using random hexamers. Multiplex immunoSEQ PCR targeted 54 Vbeta and 13 Jbeta TCR beta segments. TCRdb re-called the immunoSEQ multiplex PCR reads with MiXCR, one entry per CDR3 protein. The data show about 120,000 distinct CDR3 sequences, 85% to 95% seen once. CDR3 length: 15 residues. The V gene end was trimmed by 6 bases and the J gene end by 2 bases; junction bases not matched to a gene: 2. Germline V gene data show CDR1 as SQVTM and CDR2 as ANQGSEA. From blood CD8+ and CD4+ T cells, TCR beta sequences were generated. Matching for age and sex applied to the controls, who were healthy donors.

The sequencing sample was made of CD8+ T cells from PBMCs. V usage is TRBV29-1 and J usage is TRBJ2-1; 15 nucleotides agree with TRBD2. The sequence was obtained from a human donor in good health. DNA for the CDR3: TGCAGCGTCGGACTAGCGGGAGGGACCTACAATGAGCAGTTCTTC. Amino acids: CSVGLAGGTYNEQFF.